This T cell receptor (beta chain) was found in a study of PD-1 blockade in classical Hodgkin lymphoma. Study in general: Patients received nivolumab 3 mg/kg intravenously every 2 weeks. Whole-study findings and limits: Some patients began nivolumab under 1 year after ASCT. These patients were excluded from later analyses.

To note about this clone: Its antigen is not identified.

Time point described: cycle 4 day 1 (C4D1), after five to seven weeks of nivolumab. In every patient, relapse followed autologous stem cell transplantation, while exposure to brentuximab vedotin differed. Patients showed best responses of complete response, partial response or progressive disease. Sequenced by immunoSEQ multiplex PCR; TCRdb stores in-frame clones only, minus some. The table shows roughly 96,000 clones, with about 92% occurring only once. The CDR3 sequence is 17 residues long. Trimming at V came to 4 bases and at J to 2 bases, leaving 6 bases not matched to a gene. The germline gives CDR1 SEHNR, CDR2 FQNEAQ (reference sequence).

This chain links TRBV7-9 with TRBJ2-7, with 15 bases lining up with TRBD2. The sequenced sample was peripheral blood mononuclear cells (PBMCs), obtained before the fourth cycle of nivolumab. This receptor was obtained from a human donor with classical Hodgkin lymphoma. For the CDR3, the DNA is TGTGCCAGCAGCTCCGGGACTAGCGGGAGGTCAGCCTACGAGCAGTACTTC. Amino acid sequence: CASSSGTSGRSAYEQYF.